This TCR beta chain was recovered during a study of response to subunit inactivated influenza vaccine. Each CDR3 protein gets one entry after TCRdb re-called the RT-PCR reads with MiXCR. The sample lists roughly 570,000 distinct CDR3 sequences, about an eighth occurring once. The table lists this clonotype with a few counts. The CDR3 loop spans 16 amino acids. Germline lookup yields CDR1 DFQATT and CDR2 SNEGSKA (reference sequence). Trimming shortened V by 2 bases and J by 1 base, and 16 bases separated the two germline ends. The TCR sequence derives from a man in his forties or fifties who received an inactivated influenza vaccine. V and J are TRBV20-1 and TRBJ2-3; D is possibly TRBD2 (6 bases). Here the sequenced sample was PBMCs from blood, taken 45 days after vaccination. CDR3 bases: TGCAGTGCTAGATCGTGGGAGGTCCCTCGCACAGATACGCAGTATTTT. Amino acid sequence: CSARSWEVPRTDTQYF.